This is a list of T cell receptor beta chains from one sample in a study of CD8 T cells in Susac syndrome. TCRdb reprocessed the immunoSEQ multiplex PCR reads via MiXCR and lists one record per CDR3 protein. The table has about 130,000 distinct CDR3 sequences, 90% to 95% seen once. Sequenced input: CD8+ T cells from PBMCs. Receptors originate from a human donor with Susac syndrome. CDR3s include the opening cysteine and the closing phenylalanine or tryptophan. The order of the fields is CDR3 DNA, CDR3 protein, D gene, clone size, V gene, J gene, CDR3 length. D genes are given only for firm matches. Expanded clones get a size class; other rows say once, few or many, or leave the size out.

CDR3 DNA: TGTGCCAGCAGCCGCCCGGGACAGGGCCTCCTCTCCTACGAGCAGTACTTC; CDR3 protein: CASSRPGQGLLSYEQYF; D gene: TRBD1; clone size: .; V gene: TRBV7-9; J gene: TRBJ2-7; CDR3 length: 17
CDR3 DNA: TGTGCCAGCAGTTTAGACCAAGAGACCCAGTACTTC; CDR3 protein: CASSLDQETQYF; D gene: .; clone size: few; V gene: TRBV12-3/TRBV12-4; J gene: TRBJ2-5; CDR3 length: 12
CDR3 DNA: TGTGCCAGCAGCGGGACGGGGGGACAGGGCCCGTCCGGGGAGCTGTTTTTT; CDR3 protein: CASSGTGGQGPSGELFF; D gene: TRBD1; clone size: .; V gene: TRBV9; J gene: TRBJ2-2; CDR3 length: 17
CDR3 DNA: TGTGCCACACAGGGGAGCTACCACGAGCAGTACTTC; CDR3 protein: CATQGSYHEQYF; D gene: TRBD1; clone size: .; V gene: TRBV6-6; J gene: TRBJ2-7; CDR3 length: 12
CDR3 DNA: TGTGCCAGCAGCCTGGTAGTCGACAGTCCGGGTTGGTATGGCTACACCTTC; CDR3 protein: CASSLVVDSPGWYGYTF; D gene: .; clone size: .; V gene: TRBV3-1; J gene: TRBJ1-2; CDR3 length: 17
CDR3 DNA: TGTGCCAGCAGCCCCGGACAGGGTGGGTTGAACACTGAAGCTTTCTTT; CDR3 protein: CASSPGQGGLNTEAFF; D gene: TRBD1; clone size: .; V gene: TRBV3-1; J gene: TRBJ1-1; CDR3 length: 16
CDR3 DNA: TGTGCCAGCAGCCAGGAGGGCCCGGGAAGCTCCTACAATGAGCAGTTCTTC; CDR3 protein: CASSQEGPGSSYNEQFF; D gene: .; clone size: .; V gene: TRBV3-1; J gene: TRBJ2-1; CDR3 length: 17
CDR3 DNA: TGTGCCAGCAGTGGAGGCCGAGGAGGCGCAGATACGCAGTATTTT; CDR3 protein: CASSGGRGGADTQYF; D gene: .; clone size: .; V gene: TRBV6-2/TRBV6-3; J gene: TRBJ2-3; CDR3 length: 15
CDR3 DNA: TGTGCCAGCAGCCCTCGGGGGGTAACCTACAATGAGCAGTTCTTC; CDR3 protein: CASSPRGVTYNEQFF; D gene: TRBD2; clone size: .; V gene: TRBV14; J gene: TRBJ2-1; CDR3 length: 15
CDR3 DNA: TGTGCCAGCAGCGCGGGCGGGGGAAGGGGCGGGACCCAGTACTTC; CDR3 protein: CASSAGGGRGGTQYF; D gene: TRBD2; clone size: .; V gene: TRBV9; J gene: TRBJ2-5; CDR3 length: 15
CDR3 DNA: TGTGCCAGCAGTGACCGATATGGGACAGGGGATCGAGAGACCCAGTACTTC; CDR3 protein: CASSDRYGTGDRETQYF; D gene: TRBD1; clone size: .; V gene: TRBV2; J gene: TRBJ2-5; CDR3 length: 17
CDR3 DNA: TGTGCCAGCAGTACCCTAGCGGGAGCGAACCAAGAGACCCAGTACTTC; CDR3 protein: CASSTLAGANQETQYF; D gene: TRBD2; clone size: .; V gene: TRBV6-1; J gene: TRBJ2-5; CDR3 length: 16
CDR3 DNA: TGCAGTGCTAGAGAAGTCCACAATGAGCAGTTCTTC; CDR3 protein: CSAREVHNEQFF; D gene: .; clone size: .; V gene: TRBV20-1; J gene: TRBJ2-1; CDR3 length: 12
CDR3 DNA: TGTGCCAGCAGTGAAGGAGGGGGAGAAGGGTTCGAGCAGTACTTC; CDR3 protein: CASSEGGGEGFEQYF; D gene: .; clone size: .; V gene: TRBV2; J gene: TRBJ2-7; CDR3 length: 15
CDR3 DNA: TGCAGTGCTAGTAGACAGGGGTTGAGCAATCAGCCCCAGCATTTT; CDR3 protein: CSASRQGLSNQPQHF; D gene: TRBD1; clone size: .; V gene: TRBV20-1; J gene: TRBJ1-5; CDR3 length: 15
CDR3 DNA: TGTGCCAGCAGCCAAGAGTGGCCGGGACAGGGGGTTAGGCAGTACTTC; CDR3 protein: CASSQEWPGQGVRQYF; D gene: TRBD1; clone size: .; V gene: TRBV4-2; J gene: TRBJ2-7; CDR3 length: 16
CDR3 DNA: TGTGCCAGCAGTCCGCTTAGATCGGAGAACTATGGCTACACCTTC; CDR3 protein: CASSPLRSENYGYTF; D gene: .; clone size: .; V gene: TRBV12-3/TRBV12-4; J gene: TRBJ1-2; CDR3 length: 15
CDR3 DNA: TGTGCCAGCAGCAACTACGAGCAGTACTTC; CDR3 protein: CASSNYEQYF; D gene: .; clone size: .; V gene: TRBV6-5; J gene: TRBJ2-7; CDR3 length: 10
CDR3 DNA: TGTGCCACCAGCAGAGACAGGGTAGATACGCAGTATTTT; CDR3 protein: CATSRDRVDTQYF; D gene: .; clone size: .; V gene: TRBV15; J gene: TRBJ2-3; CDR3 length: 13
CDR3 DNA: TGTGCCTGGATTAGGACAGGGAACACTGAAGCTTTCTTT; CDR3 protein: CAWIRTGNTEAFF; D gene: TRBD1; clone size: .; V gene: TRBV30; J gene: TRBJ1-1; CDR3 length: 13
CDR3 DNA: TGTGCCTGGAGGGGGTCACCCGAGTCCTCTGAAGCTTTCTTT; CDR3 protein: CAWRGSPESSEAFF; D gene: .; clone size: once; V gene: TRBV30; J gene: TRBJ1-1; CDR3 length: 14
CDR3 DNA: TGTGCCAGCAGCTTGGGCCACTATGGCTACACCTTC; CDR3 protein: CASSLGHYGYTF; D gene: .; clone size: .; V gene: TRBV5-4; J gene: TRBJ1-2; CDR3 length: 12
CDR3 DNA: TGTGCCAGCAGTCCCGGTAGGGGGACAGGGCAAGAGACCCAGTACTTC; CDR3 protein: CASSPGRGTGQETQYF; D gene: TRBD1; clone size: once; V gene: TRBV12-3/TRBV12-4; J gene: TRBJ2-5; CDR3 length: 16
CDR3 DNA: TGCAGTGCTAGAGCTCCCAGAACCTACGAGCAGTACTTC; CDR3 protein: CSARAPRTYEQYF; D gene: .; clone size: once; V gene: TRBV20-1; J gene: TRBJ2-7; CDR3 length: 13
CDR3 DNA: TGTGCCAGCAGCTCTGTCCTAGCGGGGGAAAACACCGGGGAGCTGTTTTTT; CDR3 protein: CASSSVLAGENTGELFF; D gene: TRBD2; clone size: .; V gene: TRBV5-6; J gene: TRBJ2-2; CDR3 length: 17
CDR3 DNA: TGTGCCAGCAGCCAAGTCGCGGAAGGCTATGGCTACACCTTC; CDR3 protein: CASSQVAEGYGYTF; D gene: .; clone size: .; V gene: TRBV14; J gene: TRBJ1-2; CDR3 length: 14
CDR3 DNA: TGCGCCAGCAGCCAAGCGCCGAAGGGTTTGCCCGGGGAGCTGTTTTTT; CDR3 protein: CASSQAPKGLPGELFF; D gene: .; clone size: .; V gene: TRBV4-1; J gene: TRBJ2-2; CDR3 length: 16
CDR3 DNA: TGCGCCAGCTTCGGGGACAGGGCCCCCACAGATACGCAGTATTTT; CDR3 protein: CASFGDRAPTDTQYF; D gene: TRBD1; clone size: .; V gene: TRBV5-1; J gene: TRBJ2-3; CDR3 length: 15
CDR3 DNA: TGTGCCAGCAGTTACGGGACGTTTAGGAAGGCGACGGTATCGGACGAGCAGTACTTC; CDR3 protein: CASSYGTFRKATVSDEQYF; D gene: .; clone size: .; V gene: TRBV6-2/TRBV6-3; J gene: TRBJ2-7; CDR3 length: 19
CDR3 DNA: TGCGCCAGCAGCCAAGATACCCTAGCGGGAGGAGCCGGGGAGCTGTTTTTT; CDR3 protein: CASSQDTLAGGAGELFF; D gene: TRBD2; clone size: .; V gene: TRBV4-3; J gene: TRBJ2-2; CDR3 length: 17
CDR3 DNA: TGTGCCAGCAGTGTATCTGGACTAGCGGGAGTTGTGTACGAGCAGTACTTC; CDR3 protein: CASSVSGLAGVVYEQYF; D gene: TRBD2; clone size: .; V gene: TRBV25-1; J gene: TRBJ2-7; CDR3 length: 17
CDR3 DNA: TGTGCCAGCAGCTTATCACGGAATGAGCAGTTCTTC; CDR3 protein: CASSLSRNEQFF; D gene: .; clone size: .; V gene: TRBV7-9; J gene: TRBJ2-1; CDR3 length: 12
CDR3 DNA: TGTGCCAGCAGCTCACGACTAGCGGGAGATAAGGCAGATACGCAGTATTTT; CDR3 protein: CASSSRLAGDKADTQYF; D gene: TRBD2; clone size: .; V gene: TRBV5-4; J gene: TRBJ2-3; CDR3 length: 17
CDR3 DNA: TGTGCCAGCAGTTACTCGATGGCAGGTCAGGGCTATGGCTACACCTTC; CDR3 protein: CASSYSMAGQGYGYTF; D gene: .; clone size: .; V gene: TRBV6-5; J gene: TRBJ1-2; CDR3 length: 16
CDR3 DNA: TGTGCCAGCAGCCCGGTGTGGGGGCAAGGCCACGAGCAGTACTTC; CDR3 protein: CASSPVWGQGHEQYF; D gene: .; clone size: .; V gene: TRBV9; J gene: TRBJ2-7; CDR3 length: 15
CDR3 DNA: TGTGCCTGGAGTGTACTGGTTTTTGGGGCGGTATACAATGAGCAGTTCTTC; CDR3 protein: CAWSVLVFGAVYNEQFF; D gene: .; clone size: .; V gene: TRBV30; J gene: TRBJ2-1; CDR3 length: 17
CDR3 DNA: TGCGCCAGCAGCCAAGCATCTGAGACTCACTACGAGCAGTACTTC; CDR3 protein: CASSQASETHYEQYF; D gene: .; clone size: .; V gene: TRBV4-3; J gene: TRBJ2-7; CDR3 length: 15
CDR3 DNA: TGTGCTAGTGGTTTGGTGGTAGGGTCCGTGCCCGGGGAGCTGTTTTTT; CDR3 protein: CASGLVVGSVPGELFF; D gene: .; clone size: .; V gene: TRBV12-5; J gene: TRBJ2-2; CDR3 length: 16
CDR3 DNA: TGTGCCAGCAGAGCGGGACTCGGGATTTCCCGGGAGCTGTTTTTT; CDR3 protein: CASRAGLGISRELFF; D gene: TRBD2; clone size: .; V gene: TRBV7-8; J gene: TRBJ2-2; CDR3 length: 15
CDR3 DNA: TGTGCCAGCAGCCTAGTGACGGACAGCGGGGAGCTGTTTTTT; CDR3 protein: CASSLVTDSGELFF; D gene: .; clone size: .; V gene: TRBV3-1; J gene: TRBJ2-2; CDR3 length: 14
CDR3 DNA: TGTGCCAGCAGCTTACCTCGTCTAAGCGGCGACAATGAGCAGTTCTTC; CDR3 protein: CASSLPRLSGDNEQFF; D gene: .; clone size: .; V gene: TRBV7-2; J gene: TRBJ2-1; CDR3 length: 16
CDR3 DNA: TGTGCCAGCAGTTTAGGACTAGCGGGAGGCCCTTCCTACGAGCAGTACTTC; CDR3 protein: CASSLGLAGGPSYEQYF; D gene: TRBD2; clone size: .; V gene: TRBV6-2/TRBV6-3; J gene: TRBJ2-7; CDR3 length: 17
CDR3 DNA: TGTGCCAGCGGCATATACGAGCAGTACTTC; CDR3 protein: CASGIYEQYF; D gene: .; clone size: .; V gene: TRBV12-3/TRBV12-4; J gene: TRBJ2-7; CDR3 length: 10
CDR3 DNA: TGTGCCAGCAGCCAGGCCCTTAGCTCTGGAAACACCATATATTTT; CDR3 protein: CASSQALSSGNTIYF; D gene: .; clone size: once; V gene: TRBV4-2; J gene: TRBJ1-3; CDR3 length: 15
CDR3 DNA: TGTGCCAGTAGTATAGATACGAATGAGCAGTTCTTC; CDR3 protein: CASSIDTNEQFF; D gene: .; clone size: once; V gene: TRBV19; J gene: TRBJ2-1; CDR3 length: 12
CDR3 DNA: TGTGCCAGCAGCTTAGACTACGGCACTGTAGCCAAAAACATTCAGTACTTC; CDR3 protein: CASSLDYGTVAKNIQYF; D gene: .; clone size: .; V gene: TRBV11-2; J gene: TRBJ2-4; CDR3 length: 17
CDR3 DNA: TGTGCCAGCAGGAAGGGGCGGGAGGGTGCCTACGAGCAGTACTTC; CDR3 protein: CASRKGREGAYEQYF; D gene: TRBD2; clone size: .; V gene: TRBV12-3/TRBV12-4; J gene: TRBJ2-7; CDR3 length: 15
CDR3 DNA: TGTGCCAGCAGCTTATCTATTGTGGGGGCCACCCAAGAGACCCAGTACTTC; CDR3 protein: CASSLSIVGATQETQYF; D gene: .; clone size: .; V gene: TRBV13; J gene: TRBJ2-5; CDR3 length: 17
CDR3 DNA: TGTGCCAGCAGCCGAGGGGACACTGAGCAGTTCTTC; CDR3 protein: CASSRGDTEQFF; D gene: .; clone size: .; V gene: TRBV3-1; J gene: TRBJ2-1; CDR3 length: 12
CDR3 DNA: TGTGCCAGCAGTTACTCGGGGGGTGAGGTATCCTACGAGCAGTACTTC; CDR3 protein: CASSYSGGEVSYEQYF; D gene: .; clone size: once; V gene: TRBV6-5; J gene: TRBJ2-7; CDR3 length: 16
CDR3 DNA: TGTGCCACCGGGGACAGTGGGGGGGAGCAGTTCTTC; CDR3 protein: CATGDSGGEQFF; D gene: .; clone size: .; V gene: TRBV24-1; J gene: TRBJ2-1; CDR3 length: 12
CDR3 DNA: TGTGCCAGCAGCCCTCTGGGGGGAACCTACGAGCAGTACTTC; CDR3 protein: CASSPLGGTYEQYF; D gene: .; clone size: .; V gene: TRBV5-6; J gene: TRBJ2-7; CDR3 length: 14
CDR3 DNA: TGTGCCAGCAGCCCGGGGGGGGGCGACGGCTATGGCTACACCTTC; CDR3 protein: CASSPGGGDGYGYTF; D gene: .; clone size: .; V gene: TRBV12-3/TRBV12-4; J gene: TRBJ1-2; CDR3 length: 15
CDR3 DNA: TGTGCCAGCTCGCGCATGAGCGGGGGCCTAGGAGATACGCAGTATTTT; CDR3 protein: CASSRMSGGLGDTQYF; D gene: TRBD2; clone size: once; V gene: TRBV25-1; J gene: TRBJ2-3; CDR3 length: 16
CDR3 DNA: TGTGCCAGCAGCCCCAGGACGGGTTGGGGTTCGTCTAATGAAAAACTGTTTTTT; CDR3 protein: CASSPRTGWGSSNEKLFF; D gene: .; clone size: .; V gene: TRBV3-1; J gene: TRBJ1-4; CDR3 length: 18
CDR3 DNA: TGTGCCAGCAGCTTAGGAGATAGCGGGAGCTCCTACGAGCAGTACTTC; CDR3 protein: CASSLGDSGSSYEQYF; D gene: TRBD2; clone size: .; V gene: TRBV13; J gene: TRBJ2-7; CDR3 length: 16
CDR3 DNA: TGCAGCGTTGAAGCGTCGCCGTACGAGCAGTACTTC; CDR3 protein: CSVEASPYEQYF; D gene: .; clone size: .; V gene: TRBV29-1; J gene: TRBJ2-7; CDR3 length: 12
CDR3 DNA: TGTGCCAGCAGTGGGGTCTCCTACGAGCAGTACTTC; CDR3 protein: CASSGVSYEQYF; D gene: .; clone size: .; V gene: TRBV12-3/TRBV12-4; J gene: TRBJ2-7; CDR3 length: 12
CDR3 DNA: TGTGCCAGCAGTCCCGGGACTGAAAACATTCAGTACTTC; CDR3 protein: CASSPGTENIQYF; D gene: .; clone size: .; V gene: TRBV13; J gene: TRBJ2-4; CDR3 length: 13